The following is a T cell receptor (beta chain) sequence with its context. Its antigen is currently unknown. The data stem from a study of T cell repertoires in cytomegalovirus infection. TCRdb ran MiXCR on the reads and lists one entry per CDR3 protein. There are under 90,000 distinct CDR3 sequences in the sample; 20% to 25% occur only once, and under 85% lies in the top ten. The germline CDR1 and CDR2 sequences are SGHRS and YFSETQ. The ends were cut back, 2 bases at V and 8 bases at J, with 25 bases in the middle. This CDR3 comprises 18 residues. The specimen was PBMCs, sequenced either directly or after in vitro stimulation (not recorded which). The sequence was obtained from a human donor in good health (CMV status not recorded). Some clones in this sample may be carry-over from other donors' samples. J is TRBJ1-4 and V is TRBV5-1; D possibly corresponds to TRBD1 (5 bases). The CDR3 region has the DNA TGCGCCAGCAGCTTCTTCTATGGGGCAGACTATTCACAGGAAAAACTGTTTTTT. Translation: CASSFFYGADYSQEKLFF. Full variable domain (remainder filled in from reference TRBV5-1 and TRBJ1-4): KAGVTQTPRYLIKTRGQQVTLSCSPISGHRSVSWYQQTPGQGLQFLFEYFSETQRNKGNFPGRFSGRQFSNSRSEMNVSTLELGDSALYLCASSFFYGADYSQEKLFFGSGTQLSVL.